This T cell receptor beta chain was identified in a study of blood T cell repertoires in COVID-19. The CDR3 length is 17 residues. After removal of 5 bases from V and 3 bases from J, the junction contained 14 bases not matched to a gene. Germline V CDR1 and CDR2: SGHVS, FNYEAQ. Sequencing was performed with immunoSEQ multiplex PCR; in TCRdb, only in-frame clones are kept and a portion is missing. The profile shows roughly 23,000 clones, 80% to 90% of them singletons. The sequence was obtained from a woman older than 75 with active COVID-19. V gene TRBV7-6 combines with J gene TRBJ2-7; 9 bases line up with TRBD1. The sequenced material came from peripheral blood. The CDR3 here is CASSPSFGTGLIYEQYF. In nucleotides, the CDR3 is TGTGCCAGCAGCCCTTCTTTCGGGACAGGGCTTATCTACGAGCAGTACTTC.